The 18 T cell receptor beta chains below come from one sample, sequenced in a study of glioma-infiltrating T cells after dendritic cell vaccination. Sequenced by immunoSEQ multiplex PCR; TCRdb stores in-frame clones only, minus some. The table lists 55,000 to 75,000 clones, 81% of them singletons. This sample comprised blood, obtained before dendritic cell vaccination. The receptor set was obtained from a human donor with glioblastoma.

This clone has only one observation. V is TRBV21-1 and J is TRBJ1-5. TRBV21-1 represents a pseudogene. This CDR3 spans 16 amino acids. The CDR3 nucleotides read TGTGCCAGCAGCAAACGAGCTGTTCCGAGCAATCAGCCCCAGCATTTT. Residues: CASSKRAVPSNQPQHF.

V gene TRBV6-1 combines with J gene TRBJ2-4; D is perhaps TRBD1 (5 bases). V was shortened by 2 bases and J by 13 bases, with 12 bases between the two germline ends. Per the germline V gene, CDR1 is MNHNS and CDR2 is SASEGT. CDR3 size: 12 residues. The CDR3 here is CASSESSGPQYF. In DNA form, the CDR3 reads TGTGCCAGCAGTGAAAGTTCAGGGCCGCAGTACTTC.

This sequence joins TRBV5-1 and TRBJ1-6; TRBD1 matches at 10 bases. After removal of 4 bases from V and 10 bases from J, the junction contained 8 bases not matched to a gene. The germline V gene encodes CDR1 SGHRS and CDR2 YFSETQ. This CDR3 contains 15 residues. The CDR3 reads CASSITGTGASPLHF. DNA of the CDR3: TGCGCCAGCAGCATTACCGGGACAGGGGCATCACCCCTCCACTTT.

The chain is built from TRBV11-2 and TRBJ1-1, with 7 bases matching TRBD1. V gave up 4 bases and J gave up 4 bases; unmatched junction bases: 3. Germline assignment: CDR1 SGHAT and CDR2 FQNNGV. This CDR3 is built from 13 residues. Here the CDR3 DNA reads TGTGCCAGCAGCTCGGACAGGAGCACTGAAGCTTTCTTT. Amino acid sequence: CASSSDRSTEAFF.

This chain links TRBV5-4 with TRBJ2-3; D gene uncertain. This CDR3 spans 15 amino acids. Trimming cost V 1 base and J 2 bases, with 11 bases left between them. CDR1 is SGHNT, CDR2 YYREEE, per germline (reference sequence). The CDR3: CASSLTDLLTDTQYF. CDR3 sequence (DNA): TGTGCCAGCAGCTTGACAGACCTACTCACAGATACGCAGTATTTT.

The CDR3 region has the DNA TGTGCCAGTAGTATAGGGACAGCTAACTATGGCTACACCTTC. Protein sequence: CASSIGTANYGYTF. V and J are TRBV19 and TRBJ1-2; tentatively, D is TRBD1 (6 bases). Trimming shortened V by 1 base and J by 0 bases, and 6 bases separated the two germline ends. Germline CDR1 reads LNHDA; CDR2 reads SQIVND (reference sequence). This CDR3 is built from 14 residues.

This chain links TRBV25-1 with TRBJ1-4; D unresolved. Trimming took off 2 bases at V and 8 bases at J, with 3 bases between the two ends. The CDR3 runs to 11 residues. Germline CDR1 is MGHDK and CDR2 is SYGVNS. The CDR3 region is CASSEEEKLFF. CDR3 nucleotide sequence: TGTGCCAGCAGTGAAGAGGAAAAACTGTTTTTT.

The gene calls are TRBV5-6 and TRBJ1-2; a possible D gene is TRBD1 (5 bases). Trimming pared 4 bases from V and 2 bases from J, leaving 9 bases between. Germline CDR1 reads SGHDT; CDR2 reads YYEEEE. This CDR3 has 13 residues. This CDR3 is CASSQTENYGYTF. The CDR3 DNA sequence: TGTGCCAGCAGCCAGACAGAGAACTATGGCTACACCTTC.

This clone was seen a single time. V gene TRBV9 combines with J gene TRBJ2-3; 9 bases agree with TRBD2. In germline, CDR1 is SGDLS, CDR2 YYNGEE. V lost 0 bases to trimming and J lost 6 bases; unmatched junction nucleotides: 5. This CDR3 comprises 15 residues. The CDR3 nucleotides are TGTGCCAGCAGCGTAGAGGGACTAGCATCCGATACGCAGTATTTT. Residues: CASSVEGLASDTQYF.

DNA of the CDR3: TGTGCCAGCAGTAAAACAGGGGAAAACACTGAAGCTTTCTTT. It specifies CASSKTGENTEAFF. V gene TRBV27 combines with J gene TRBJ1-1, with TRBD1 matching over 7 bases. Looked up from germline, CDR1 is MNHEY and CDR2 is SMNVEV (reference sequence). V trimming: 5 bases; J trimming: 2 bases; junction bases outside the gene matches: 5. The CDR3 extends over 14 amino acids.

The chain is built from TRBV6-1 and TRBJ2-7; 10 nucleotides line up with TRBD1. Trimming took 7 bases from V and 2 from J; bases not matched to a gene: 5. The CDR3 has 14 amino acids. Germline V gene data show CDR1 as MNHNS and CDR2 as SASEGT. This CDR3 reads CASNRQGAAYEQYF. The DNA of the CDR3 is TGTGCCAGCAACCGACAGGGGGCGGCCTACGAGCAGTACTTC.

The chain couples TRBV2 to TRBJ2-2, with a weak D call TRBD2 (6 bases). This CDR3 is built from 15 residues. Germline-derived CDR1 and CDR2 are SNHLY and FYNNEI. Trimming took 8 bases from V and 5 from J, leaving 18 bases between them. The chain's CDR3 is CASSRDSGSTGELFF. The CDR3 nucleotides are TGTGCCAGCTCTCGGGATAGCGGATCGACCGGGGAGCTGTTTTTT.

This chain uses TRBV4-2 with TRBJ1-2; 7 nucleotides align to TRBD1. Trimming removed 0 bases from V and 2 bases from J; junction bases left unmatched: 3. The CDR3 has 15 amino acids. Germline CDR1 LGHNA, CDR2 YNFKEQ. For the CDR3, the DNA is TGTGCCAGCAGCCAAGATCGGGGACAGAACTATGGCTACACCTTC. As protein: CASSQDRGQNYGYTF.

CDR3 sequence (DNA): TGTGCCATCAGTGAGGAGCGGAGATCTAGCACAGATACGCAGTATTTT. Amino acid sequence: CAISEERRSSTDTQYF. The chain couples TRBV10-3 to TRBJ2-3; TRBD2 is a possible D gene (5 bases). The ends were cut back, 2 bases at V and 0 bases at J, with 12 bases in the middle. The V gene's germline CDR1 is ENHRY and CDR2 SYGVKD. This CDR3 comprises 16 residues.

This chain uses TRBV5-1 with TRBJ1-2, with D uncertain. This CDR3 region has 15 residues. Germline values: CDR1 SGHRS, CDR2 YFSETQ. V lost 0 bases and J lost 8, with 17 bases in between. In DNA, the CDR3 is TGCGCCAGCAGCTTGGAAGCGGGGTCGGGAGTCGGCTACACCTTC. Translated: CASSLEAGSGVGYTF. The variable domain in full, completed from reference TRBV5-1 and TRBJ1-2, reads KAGVTQTPRYLIKTRGQQVTLSCSPISGHRSVSWYQQTPGQGLQFLFEYFSETQRNKGNFPGRFSGRQFSNSRSEMNVSTLELGDSALYLCASSLEAGSGVGYTFGSGTRLTVV.

The CDR3 is CASSVGLPNTEAFF. The CDR3 region has the DNA TGTGCCAGCAGCGTCGGACTGCCGAACACTGAAGCTTTCTTT. V gene TRBV7-9 combines with J gene TRBJ1-1; no clear D gene. CDR1 and CDR2 (germline): SEHNR, FQNEAQ (reference sequence). The V end lost 5 bases, the J end lost 1 base, and 11 bases lay between the germline ends. This CDR3 has 14 residues.

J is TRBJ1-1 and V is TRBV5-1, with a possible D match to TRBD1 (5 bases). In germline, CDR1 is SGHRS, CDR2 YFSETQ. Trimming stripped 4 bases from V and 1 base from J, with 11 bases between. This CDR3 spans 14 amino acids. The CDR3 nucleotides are TGCGCCAGCAGCCCCGACGGGGGGAACACTGAAGCTTTCTTT. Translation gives CASSPDGGNTEAFF.

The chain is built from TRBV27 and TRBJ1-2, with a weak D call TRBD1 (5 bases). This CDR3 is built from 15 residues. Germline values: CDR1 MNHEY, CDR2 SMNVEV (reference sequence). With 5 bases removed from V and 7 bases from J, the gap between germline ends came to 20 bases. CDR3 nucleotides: TGTGCCAGCAGTCTCCAACGGGGGACTGGAAGTGGCTACACCTTC. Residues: CASSLQRGTGSGYTF.